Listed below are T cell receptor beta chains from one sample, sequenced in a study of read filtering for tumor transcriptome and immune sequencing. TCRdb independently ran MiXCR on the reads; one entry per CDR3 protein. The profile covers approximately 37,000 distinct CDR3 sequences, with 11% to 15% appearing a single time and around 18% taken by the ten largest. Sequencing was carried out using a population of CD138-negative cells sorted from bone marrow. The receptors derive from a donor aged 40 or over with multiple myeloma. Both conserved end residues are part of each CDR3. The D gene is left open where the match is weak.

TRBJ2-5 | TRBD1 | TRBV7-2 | CASTPRDRGETQYF
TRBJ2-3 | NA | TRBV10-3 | CAMSVWGATDTQYF
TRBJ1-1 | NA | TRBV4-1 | CASSQKGLTEAFF
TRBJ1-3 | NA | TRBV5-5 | CASSRDGDSGNTIYF
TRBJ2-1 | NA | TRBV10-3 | CAVRGGTSNSEQFF
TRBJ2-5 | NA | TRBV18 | CASSLYQGQETQYF
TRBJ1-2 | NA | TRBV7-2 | CASSSHYGYTF
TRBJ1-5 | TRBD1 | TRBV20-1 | CSALTGGGNQPQHF
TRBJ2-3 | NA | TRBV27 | CASSPRGSPSDTQYF
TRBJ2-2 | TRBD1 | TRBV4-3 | CASSDGTGPTGELFF
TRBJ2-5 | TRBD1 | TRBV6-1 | CASSEQGVGETQYF
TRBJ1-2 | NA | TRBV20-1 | CSASFQGTNYGYTF
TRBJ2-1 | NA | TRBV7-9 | CASSLVGSSYNEQFF
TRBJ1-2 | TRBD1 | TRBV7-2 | CASSGQDRESRYTF
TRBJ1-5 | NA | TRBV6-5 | CASRRGNSNQPQHF
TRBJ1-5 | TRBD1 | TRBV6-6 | CASSYLGTAPQHF
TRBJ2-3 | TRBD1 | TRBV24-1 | CATSDDRGSADTQYF
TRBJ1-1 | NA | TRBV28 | CATLNTEAFF
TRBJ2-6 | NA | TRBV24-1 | CATSDPGSGANVLTF
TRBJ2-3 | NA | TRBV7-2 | CASSPQGGWTDTQYF
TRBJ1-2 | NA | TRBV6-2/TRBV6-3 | CASTRDGFYGYTF
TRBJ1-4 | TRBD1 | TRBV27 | CASSRTGFDTLNEKLFF
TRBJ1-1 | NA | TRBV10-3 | CAIRRDAEAFF
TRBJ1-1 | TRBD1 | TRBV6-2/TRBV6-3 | CASRVDRDTEAFF
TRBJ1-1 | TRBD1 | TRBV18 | CASSPWDSLAGEAFF
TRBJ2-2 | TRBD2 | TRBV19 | CASSILAAGELFF
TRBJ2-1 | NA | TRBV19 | CASMSGAEYNEQFF
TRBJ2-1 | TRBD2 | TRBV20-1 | CSARATSGGGDEQFF
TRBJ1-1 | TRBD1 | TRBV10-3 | CAAIPQDRTDTEAFF
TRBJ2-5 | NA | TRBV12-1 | CASSRLGLAGDLEETQYF
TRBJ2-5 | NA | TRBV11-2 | CASSFGSETQYF
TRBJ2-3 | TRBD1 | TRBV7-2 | CASSMGQGRTDTQYF
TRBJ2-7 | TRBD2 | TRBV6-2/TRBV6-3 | CASGGPGLAGHSSYGQYF
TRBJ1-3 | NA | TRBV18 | CASSPRRDPSGNTIYF
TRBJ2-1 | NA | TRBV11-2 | CASSRGTKPYNEQFF
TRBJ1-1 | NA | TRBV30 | CAWIGAIEAFF
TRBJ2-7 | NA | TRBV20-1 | CSGVAGGTGSYEQYF
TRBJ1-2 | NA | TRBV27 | CASSSGFFGGYTF
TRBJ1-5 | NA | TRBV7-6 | CASSLEVAGNSQPPHF
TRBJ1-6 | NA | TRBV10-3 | CAISGTEGNSPLHF
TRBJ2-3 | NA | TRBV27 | CASRRKTSTDTQYF
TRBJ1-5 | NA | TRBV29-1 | CSASGQGGQPQHF
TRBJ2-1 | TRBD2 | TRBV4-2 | CASSQERGSSWDEQFF
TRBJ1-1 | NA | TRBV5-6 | CASSSSRTEAFF
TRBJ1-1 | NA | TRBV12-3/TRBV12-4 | CACRPLDSLNTGAFF
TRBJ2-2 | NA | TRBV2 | CASSEWGPGELFF
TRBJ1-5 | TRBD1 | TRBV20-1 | CSATLQGAGSNQPQHF
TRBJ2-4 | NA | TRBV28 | CASSDGSTLAKNIQYF
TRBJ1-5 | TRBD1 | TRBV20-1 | CSASIRDRAYQPQHF
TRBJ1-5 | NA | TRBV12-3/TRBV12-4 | CASSSSGGRQPQHF
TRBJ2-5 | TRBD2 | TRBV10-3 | CAISSGGAGETQYF
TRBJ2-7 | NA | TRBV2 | CAGGQGWPYEQCF
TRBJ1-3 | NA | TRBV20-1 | CSAEADGNTIYF
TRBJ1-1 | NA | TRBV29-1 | CSVGGSSGTEAFF
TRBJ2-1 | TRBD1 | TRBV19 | CASSIGQGYGEQFF
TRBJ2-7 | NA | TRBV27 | CASKEGMGEQYF
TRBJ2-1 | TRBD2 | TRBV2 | CASSQLAGGSYNGQFF